These 23 T cell receptor beta chains were all obtained from the same sample, sequenced in a study of blood T cell repertoires in COVID-19. Some clones are missing from TCRdb's copy, which holds only in-frame ones; the method was immunoSEQ multiplex PCR. The table has about 92,000 clones, around 80% seen once. The source material was peripheral blood. Receptors originate from a woman of 80 years or more with active or convalescent COVID-19.

V usage is TRBV15 and J usage is TRBJ1-2; D unclear. The CDR3 loop spans 13 amino acids. Germline loops: CDR1 LNHNV, CDR2 YYDKDF (reference sequence). V was shortened by 0 bases and J by 8 bases, with 10 bases between the two germline ends. The CDR3 coding sequence is TGTGCCACCAGCAGAGACGGGATCAGGGGCTACACCTTC. It yields the protein CATSRDGIRGYTF.

The rearrangement links TRBV7-2 to TRBJ1-5, with unresolved D. From germline, CDR1 is SGHTA and CDR2 FQGNSA. The CDR3 totals 11 residues. V lost 5 bases, J lost 9 bases, and 8 bases lay in between. In DNA, the CDR3 is TGTGCCAGCAGCGCTCGAGGGCCCCAGCATTTT. Residues: CASSARGPQHF. Looking up the rest from reference TRBV7-2 and TRBJ1-5 gives the full variable domain: GAGVSQSPSNKVTEKGKDVELRCDPISGHTALYWYRQSLGQGLEFLIYFQGNSAPDKSGLPSDRFSAERTGGSVSTLTIQRTQQEDSAVYLCASSARGPQHFGDGTRLSIL.

The CDR3 loop reads CASSAGTGGNQPQHF. In DNA form, the CDR3 reads TGTGCCAGCAGCGCCGGGACAGGAGGCAATCAGCCCCAGCATTTT. The chain carries TRBV28 and TRBJ1-5; 8 nucleotides align to TRBD1. Germline V gene lookup returns CDR1 MDHEN and CDR2 SYDVKM. This CDR3 comprises 15 residues. Unmatched junction bases numbered 6, after V lost 6 bases and J lost 2 bases.

The chain couples TRBV5-1 to TRBJ2-1, with D perhaps TRBD1 (5 bases). Germline V gene sequence: CDR1 SGHRS, CDR2 YFSETQ. Trimming left V 0 bases short and J 5 bases short, with 9 bases between. This CDR3 region has 14 residues. The CDR3 nucleotides are TGCGCCAGCAGCTTGGAGGGCAGGGACAATGAGCAGTTCTTC. Protein: CASSLEGRDNEQFF.

The J gene is TRBJ2-5, the V gene TRBV9; D call uncertain. The CDR3 is 14 residues long. Germline CDR1 SGDLS, CDR2 YYNGEE. The V gene lost 0 bases and the J gene lost 1 base, with 7 bases spanning the gap. The CDR3 DNA is TGTGCCAGCAGCGTAGCTGTCAGCCAAGAGACCCAGTACTTC. Its translation is CASSVAVSQETQYF.

J is TRBJ2-2 and V is TRBV27; 10 nucleotides agree with TRBD2. The CDR3 is 16 amino acids. Germline values: CDR1 MNHEY, CDR2 SMNVEV (reference sequence). Losses at the gene ends were 6 bases for V and 4 bases for J; bases not matched to a gene: 8. The CDR3: CASSQPSGGPTGELFF. As DNA, the CDR3 is TGTGCCAGCAGCCAACCTAGCGGGGGCCCCACCGGGGAGCTGTTTTTT.

The chain employs TRBV12-3 or TRBV12-4 and TRBJ2-5; D may be TRBD2 (5 bases). The V gene lost 3 bases and the J gene lost 3 bases, with 8 bases spanning the gap. The CDR3 consists of 13 residues. The DNA of the CDR3 is TGTGCCAGCAGTTTGACTACAAAAGAGACCCAGTACTTC. Its translation: CASSLTTKETQYF.

The V and J genes are TRBV12-3 or TRBV12-4 and TRBJ1-1, with 7 nucleotides matching TRBD1. J was trimmed by 2 bases and V by 10 bases; bases with no gene match: 7. The CDR3 is made up of 13 amino acids. In nucleotides, the CDR3 is TGTGCCACCCCGGAGGGGGCAAACACTGAAGCTTTCTTT. It codes for CATPEGANTEAFF.

The V gene is TRBV7-2, the J gene TRBJ1-6, with 7 bases fitting TRBD1. Trimming at V came to 2 bases and at J to 10 bases, leaving 8 bases not matched to a gene. The CDR3 covers 15 residues. Germline-derived CDR1 and CDR2 are SGHTA and FQGNSA. In DNA, the CDR3 is TGTGCCAGCAGCTTATCTACAGGGGTCCGCTCACCCCTCCACTTT. It codes for CASSLSTGVRSPLHF. Full variable domain (rest looked up from reference TRBV7-2 and TRBJ1-6): GAGVSQSPSNKVTEKGKDVELRCDPISGHTALYWYRQSLGQGLEFLIYFQGNSAPDKSGLPSDRFSAERTGGSVSTLTIQRTQQEDSAVYLCASSLSTGVRSPLHFGNGTRLTVT.

This clone occurred a few times. V is TRBV3-1 (or the pseudogene TRBV3-2) and J is TRBJ2-3; TRBD2 is a possible D gene (7 bases). The germline CDR1 and CDR2 sequences are LGHDT and YNNKEL (reference sequence). V lost 1 base and J lost 2, with 10 bases in between. This CDR3 is 15 amino acids long. CDR3 coding DNA: TGTGCCAGCAGCCAAGGGGAGGGGGTCACAGATACGCAGTATTTT. Protein sequence: CASSQGEGVTDTQYF.

Only a few counts were recorded for this clone. This chain connects TRBV5-1 to TRBJ2-3; the match to TRBD2 covers 13 bases. Germline lookup yields CDR1 SGHRS and CDR2 YFSETQ. Trimming at V came to 3 bases and at J to 2 bases, leaving 18 bases not matched to a gene. The CDR3 runs 21 residues. The CDR3 DNA reads TGCGCCAGCAGCTCCCCGCTGGGCGGGACTAGCGGGATAGGGAACACAGATACGCAGTATTTT. Translation: CASSSPLGGTSGIGNTDTQYF.

The chain combines TRBV6-6 with TRBJ2-4, with 7 bases that match TRBD2. Looked up from germline, CDR1 is MNHNY and CDR2 is SVGAGI (reference sequence). Unmatched junction bases numbered 10, after V lost 5 bases and J lost 0 bases. This CDR3 spans 17 amino acids. CDR3 nucleotide sequence: TGTGCCAGCAGTCCCTCGGGTGGGGGGGAAGCCAAAAACATTCAGTACTTC. Amino acids: CASSPSGGGEAKNIQYF.

The CDR3 sequence: CSGRVGGETQYF. DNA of the CDR3: TGCAGCGGCAGGGTGGGTGGAGAGACCCAGTACTTC. The chain combines TRBV29-1 with TRBJ2-5; D possibly corresponds to TRBD1 (5 bases). This CDR3 region has 12 residues. The V end lost 7 bases, the J end lost 4 bases, and 13 bases lay between the germline ends. Germline V lookup: CDR1 SQVTM, CDR2 ANQGSEA.

Regarding this clone: Sequence at one end of the junction differs from germline and may be a read error. This sequence joins TRBV27 and TRBJ2-7; D is unresolved. The germline gives CDR1 MNHEY, CDR2 SMNVEV (reference sequence). The CDR3 loop spans 14 amino acids. CDR3 residues: CASSLWAVSHEQYF. In DNA form, the CDR3 reads TGTGCCAGCAGTTTATGGGCAGTCTCCCACGAGCAGTACTTC.

The V gene is TRBV7-8, the J gene TRBJ2-3; 7 bases fit TRBD1. Germline V gene data show CDR1 as SGHVS and CDR2 as FQNEAQ. This CDR3 contains 16 residues. V dropped 10 bases and J dropped 6; count of bases not matched to a gene: 19. The DNA for the CDR3 is TGTGCCACCACGGCCCGTCGGGACAGCTTTTTCGATACGCAGTATTTT. Translating gives CATTARRDSFFDTQYF.

The chain couples TRBV4-3 to TRBJ2-1; TRBD2 matches 9 bases. The trim removed 1 base at V and 7 bases at J, leaving 14 bases unmatched. The CDR3 is made up of 18 amino acids. Germline CDR1 LGHNA, CDR2 YSLEER. The CDR3 region has the DNA TGCGCCAGCAGCCAAGCGACGTGGGGGCGGGGGGGCAATAATGAGCAGTTCTTC. The encoded protein is CASSQATWGRGGNNEQFF.

The J gene is TRBJ1-1, the V gene TRBV7-2, with a weak D call TRBD1 (5 bases). Germline V gene sequence: CDR1 SGHTA, CDR2 FQGNSA. Trimming took off 2 bases at V and 0 bases at J, with 10 bases between the two ends. CDR3 length: 15 amino acids. CDR3 sequence: CASSLRGALNTEAFF. The DNA for the CDR3 is TGTGCCAGCAGCTTAAGGGGCGCCCTGAACACTGAAGCTTTCTTT.

This clone was counted a few times. The V call is TRBV6-4, the J call TRBJ1-2; a possible D gene is TRBD1 (6 bases). CDR1 and CDR2 (germline): MRHNA, SNTAGT. V gave up 8 bases and J gave up 1 base, with 14 bases separating them. The CDR3 length is 14 residues. CDR3 amino acids: CASGENRDNYGYTF. In DNA form, the CDR3 reads TGTGCCAGCGGAGAGAACAGGGATAACTATGGCTACACCTTC.

This clone was observed a few times. The chain has TRBV19 and TRBJ1-5, with D hard to call. The CDR3 is 13 amino acids. Trimming took 3 bases from V and 15 from J, leaving 18 bases between them. Germline-derived CDR1 and CDR2 are LNHDA and SQIVND (reference sequence). The CDR3 reads CASSISVEGQTHF. The DNA of the CDR3 is TGTGCCAGTAGTATTTCGGTCGAGGGCCAAACGCATTTT.

This chain links TRBV6-1 with TRBJ2-3; D is ambiguous. This CDR3 spans 15 amino acids. Trimming took off 3 bases at V and 3 bases at J, with 13 bases between the two ends. Germline V gene lookup returns CDR1 MNHNS and CDR2 SASEGT. The CDR3 sequence is CASSDNPLETDTQYF. In DNA form, the CDR3 reads TGTGCCAGCAGTGACAATCCCTTAGAGACAGATACGCAGTATTTT.

This chain uses TRBV7-9 with TRBJ2-1, with 8 bases lining up with TRBD2. CDR3 size: 15 residues. V shed 2 bases, J shed 6 bases, and the junction held 6 bases outside the gene matches. Germline loops: CDR1 SEHNR, CDR2 FQNEAQ (reference sequence). CDR3: CASSLMAGGVNEQFF. The CDR3 nucleotides read TGTGCCAGCAGCTTAATGGCGGGAGGTGTCAATGAGCAGTTCTTC.

The chain recombines TRBV7-3 with TRBJ1-2, with 11 bases matching TRBD1. The CDR3 totals 15 residues. Germline CDR1 SGHTA, CDR2 FQGTGA. V lost 5 bases to trimming and J lost 5 bases; unmatched junction nucleotides: 7. This CDR3 is CASSPGQGAQYGYTF. As DNA, the CDR3 is TGTGCCAGCAGCCCCGGACAGGGGGCTCAATATGGCTACACCTTC.

V usage is TRBV7-6 and J usage is TRBJ2-5; 14 nucleotides align to TRBD2. CDR3 length: 16 amino acids. Trimming removed 7 bases from V and 4 bases from J; junction bases left unmatched: 8. The germline gives CDR1 SGHVS, CDR2 FNYEAQ. The CDR3 DNA follows: TGTGCCAGCACCGCGGGAGGACTAGCGGGAGGAGAGACCCAGTACTTC. This codes for CASTAGGLAGGETQYF.